The rows below give T cell receptor beta chains drawn from one sample of a study of shared clonotypes between healthy human individuals. Here immunoSEQ multiplex PCR was the method, and the copy in TCRdb shows in-frame clones only, minus some. The repertoire includes roughly 2 million clones, approximately 96% of them detected once, and roughly 0.13% sits in the top ten. Sequenced input: naive CD4+ T cells sorted from blood. These receptors originate from a man younger than 35 in good health. Both conserved end residues are part of each CDR3. D genes are given only for firm matches. Only some rows state a clone size, as once, few, many or a class for expanded clones.

d_gene	v_gene	j_gene	abundance	CDR3aa	CDR3nt
TRBD1	TRBV9	TRBJ2-1	-	CASSTTGGSYNEQFF	TGTGCCAGCAGCACGACAGGGGGCTCCTACAATGAGCAGTTCTTC
-	TRBV5-4	TRBJ2-7	-	CASSFRDSNYEQYF	TGTGCCAGCAGTTTCCGGGACTCTAACTACGAGCAGTACTTC
TRBD1	TRBV7-2	TRBJ2-7	-	CASSVEGTALNEQYF	TGTGCCAGCAGCGTCGAAGGGACAGCGCTAAACGAGCAGTACTTC
TRBD1	TRBV12-5	TRBJ2-5	-	CASGPQGARETQYF	TGTGCTAGTGGACCCCAGGGGGCGAGGGAGACCCAGTACTTC
-	TRBV5-1	TRBJ1-3	-	CASSSTGTGNTIYF	TGCGCCAGCAGCTCCACCGGGACAGGAAACACCATATATTTT
-	TRBV2	TRBJ2-3	-	CASRVAVSTDTQYF	TGTGCCAGCAGGGTAGCGGTTAGCACAGATACGCAGTATTTT
-	TRBV2	TRBJ2-7	-	CASSELGAGEQYF	TGTGCCAGCAGTGAACTGGGGGCGGGGGAGCAGTACTTC
TRBD2	TRBV2	TRBJ2-7	once	CASSFPGLAGDWGSEQYF	TGTGCCAGCAGTTTCCCGGGACTAGCGGGAGACTGGGGGTCCGAGCAGTACTTC
-	TRBV6-5	TRBJ2-7	-	CASRRGQLSYEQYF	TGTGCCAGCAGGCGCGGACAGCTGAGCTACGAGCAGTACTTC
-	TRBV5-1	TRBJ2-6	-	CASSLGAEGLGTGANVLTF	TGCGCCAGCAGCTTGGGGGCGGAAGGACTCGGGACTGGGGCCAACGTCCTGACTTTC
-	TRBV19	TRBJ2-1	-	CASSLGIYNEQFF	TGTGCCAGTAGTCTAGGGATTTACAATGAGCAGTTCTTC
-	TRBV11-2	TRBJ2-3	-	CASSLVVDTQYF	TGTGCCAGCAGCTTAGTGGTGGATACGCAGTATTTT
TRBD1	TRBV6-5	TRBJ2-7	-	CASTPRQGAPYEQYF	TGTGCCAGCACCCCTCGACAGGGGGCCCCCTACGAGCAGTACTTC
TRBD1	TRBV7-2	TRBJ2-7	-	CASSAGQASSYEQYF	TGTGCCAGCAGCGCGGGACAGGCGAGCTCCTACGAGCAGTACTTC
-	TRBV6-1	TRBJ1-3	-	CASSAPDRGNTIYF	TGTGCCAGCAGTGCCCCGGACCGTGGAAACACCATATATTTT
TRBD1	TRBV19	TRBJ2-7	-	CASTRQYNRDRVPYEQYF	TGTGCCAGTACTCGCCAATATAACCGGGACAGGGTTCCCTACGAGCAGTACTTC
-	TRBV5-8	TRBJ2-7	-	CASSLAGGAYYEQYF	TGTGCCAGCAGCTTGGCAGGTGGGGCGTACTACGAGCAGTACTTC
TRBD1	TRBV28	TRBJ1-1	-	CASSSRTGGHTEAFF	TGTGCCAGCAGTTCTCGGACAGGGGGCCACACTGAAGCTTTCTTT
TRBD1	TRBV29-1	TRBJ2-5	-	CSSGQVLQETQYF	TGCAGTTCGGGACAGGTCCTCCAAGAGACCCAGTACTTC
TRBD1	TRBV6-6	TRBJ1-2	-	CASSYSARGGSYTF	TGTGCCAGCAGTTACTCGGCCAGGGGGGGAAGCTACACCTTC
-	TRBV9	TRBJ2-2	-	CASSVGGANTGELFF	TGTGCCAGCAGCGTTGGGGGAGCGAACACCGGGGAGCTGTTTTTT
TRBD1	TRBV5-1	TRBJ2-5	-	CASSQGQGVIQETQYF	TGCGCCAGCAGCCAGGGACAGGGGGTTATCCAAGAGACCCAGTACTTC
-	TRBV18	TRBJ1-2	few	CASSREGNYGYTF	TGTGCCAGCTCACGGGAGGGAAACTATGGCTACACCTTC
-	TRBV6-1	TRBJ1-3	-	CASSEQGSGNTIYF	TGTGCCAGCAGTGAGCAGGGTTCTGGAAACACCATATATTTT
-	TRBV28	TRBJ2-7	-	CASSPGSSYEQYF	TGTGCCAGCAGCCCAGGCAGCTCCTACGAGCAGTACTTC
-	TRBV18	TRBJ2-5	-	CASSQSLQETQYF	TGTGCCAGCTCACAGAGCCTCCAAGAGACCCAGTACTTC
-	TRBV6-6	TRBJ1-2	-	CATSRGKNYGYTF	TGTGCCACCTCCCGGGGGAAAAACTATGGCTACACCTTC
-	TRBV5-1	TRBJ1-1	-	CASSLYRDTGAFF	TGCGCCAGCAGCTTGTACCGGGACACCGGGGCTTTCTTT
-	TRBV10-3	TRBJ1-2	once	CAISETESRTNYGYTF	TGTGCCATCAGTGAAACAGAGTCCCGCACTAACTATGGCTACACCTTC
-	TRBV19	TRBJ1-3	once	CASTPLTVGNTIYF	TGTGCCAGTACCCCCTTGACAGTTGGAAACACCATATATTTT
TRBD1	TRBV9	TRBJ1-2	-	CASSAGDRLNYGYTF	TGTGCCAGCAGCGCTGGGGACAGGCTAAACTATGGCTACACCTTC
-	TRBV5-1	TRBJ2-1	-	CASSSEGWGEQFF	TGCGCCAGCAGCTCCGAGGGATGGGGTGAGCAGTTCTTC
-	TRBV18	TRBJ1-5	once	CASSPTWGNQPQHF	TGTGCCAGCTCACCAACCTGGGGTAATCAGCCCCAGCATTTT
-	TRBV4-3	TRBJ1-4	-	CASSQDFNEKLFF	TGCGCCAGCAGCCAGGATTTTAATGAAAAACTGTTTTTT
-	TRBV5-4	TRBJ1-6	-	CASSYAGLGGSLSPLHF	TGTGCCAGCAGCTACGCCGGGCTGGGGGGAAGCCTCTCACCCCTCCACTTT
-	TRBV2	TRBJ1-1	-	CASSADGMNTEAFF	TGTGCCAGCAGTGCAGATGGAATGAACACTGAAGCTTTCTTT
-	TRBV6-1	TRBJ1-5	-	CASSEAGRDGGQPQHF	TGTGCCAGCAGTGAAGCAGGCAGGGATGGTGGTCAGCCCCAGCATTTT
TRBD2	TRBV6-5	TRBJ2-1	-	CASSSTGGGYNEQFF	TGTGCCAGCAGTTCAACGGGAGGGGGCTACAATGAGCAGTTCTTC
TRBD1	TRBV10-1	TRBJ2-7	-	CASSERGPGEQYF	TGCGCCAGCAGTGAGAGGGGGCCGGGCGAGCAGTACTTC
TRBD2	TRBV5-3	TRBJ2-7	-	CARSGGLYMCEQYF	TGTGCCAGAAGCGGGGGACTATACATGTGCGAGCAGTACTTC
-	TRBV5-1	TRBJ2-3	-	CASRKTGTSRTDTQYF	TGCGCCAGCAGAAAAACCGGGACAAGTCGCACAGATACGCAGTATTTT
TRBD2	TRBV5-1	TRBJ2-5	-	CASSLAGGPETQYF	TGCGCCAGCAGCTTGGCGGGAGGGCCTGAGACCCAGTACTTC
-	TRBV5-6	TRBJ2-3	-	CASSLEVEADTQYF	TGTGCCAGCAGCTTGGAGGTAGAGGCAGATACGCAGTATTTT
-	TRBV4-1	TRBJ1-1	-	CASSQENTEAFF	TGCGCCAGCAGCCAAGAGAACACTGAAGCTTTCTTT
TRBD1	TRBV5-1	TRBJ1-2	-	CASSGGQGREYGYTF	TGCGCCAGCAGCGGAGGACAGGGGAGGGAATATGGCTACACCTTC
-	TRBV19	TRBJ2-1	-	CASSYGGVHPREQFF	TGTGCCAGTAGCTATGGGGGAGTCCACCCAAGGGAGCAGTTCTTC